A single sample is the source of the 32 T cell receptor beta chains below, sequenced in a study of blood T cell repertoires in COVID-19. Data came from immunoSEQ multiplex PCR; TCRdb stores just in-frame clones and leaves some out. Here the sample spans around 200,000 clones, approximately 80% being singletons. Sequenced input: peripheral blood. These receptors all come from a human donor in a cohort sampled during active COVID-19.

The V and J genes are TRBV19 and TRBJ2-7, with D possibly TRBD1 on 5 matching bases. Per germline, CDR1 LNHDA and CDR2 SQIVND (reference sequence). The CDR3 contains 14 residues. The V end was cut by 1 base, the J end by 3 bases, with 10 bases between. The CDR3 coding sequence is TGTGCCAGTAGTATAGGGGGCAGATTCTACGAGCAGTACTTC. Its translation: CASSIGGRFYEQYF.

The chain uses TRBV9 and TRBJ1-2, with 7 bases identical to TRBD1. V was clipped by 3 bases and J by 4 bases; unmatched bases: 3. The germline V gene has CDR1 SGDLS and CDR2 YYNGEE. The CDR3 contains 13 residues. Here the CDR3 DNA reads TGTGCCAGCAGCGCAGGGACAGCCTATGGCTACACCTTC. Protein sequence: CASSAGTAYGYTF.

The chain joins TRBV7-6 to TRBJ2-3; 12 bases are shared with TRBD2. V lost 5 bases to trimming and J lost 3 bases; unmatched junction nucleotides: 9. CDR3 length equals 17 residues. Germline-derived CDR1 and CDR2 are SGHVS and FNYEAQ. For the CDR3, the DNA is TGTGCCAGCAGCCCACTAGCGGGGGGAGGGTTAACAGATACGCAGTATTTT. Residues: CASSPLAGGGLTDTQYF. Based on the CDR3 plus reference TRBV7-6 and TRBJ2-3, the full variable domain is GAGVSQSPRYKVTKRGQDVALRCDPISGHVSLYWYRQALGQGPEFLTYFNYEAQQDKSGLPNDRFSAERPEGSISTLTIQRTEQRDSAMYRCASSPLAGGGLTDTQYFGPGTRLTVL.

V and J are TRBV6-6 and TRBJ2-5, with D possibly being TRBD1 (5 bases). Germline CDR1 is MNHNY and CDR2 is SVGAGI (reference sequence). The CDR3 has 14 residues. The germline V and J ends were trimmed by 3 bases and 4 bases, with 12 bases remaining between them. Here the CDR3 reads CASSYRAGRETQYF. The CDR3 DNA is TGTGCCAGCAGTTATCGTGCAGGGCGAGAGACCCAGTACTTC.

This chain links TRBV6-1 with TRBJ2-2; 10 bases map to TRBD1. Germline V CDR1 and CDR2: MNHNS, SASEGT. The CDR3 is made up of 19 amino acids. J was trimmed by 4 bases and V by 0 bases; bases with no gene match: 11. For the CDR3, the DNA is TGTGCCAGCAGTGAAGCGTTAGGGACAGGGGAGTATGGCACCGGGGAGCTGTTTTTT. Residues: CASSEALGTGEYGTGELFF.

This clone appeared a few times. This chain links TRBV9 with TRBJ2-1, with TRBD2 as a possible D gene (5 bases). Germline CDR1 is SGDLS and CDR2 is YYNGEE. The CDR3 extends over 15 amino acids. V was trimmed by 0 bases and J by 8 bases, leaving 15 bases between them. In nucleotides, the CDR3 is TGTGCCAGCAGCGTAGAAGGCCGGGATTGGGATGAGCAGTTCTTC. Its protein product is CASSVEGRDWDEQFF.

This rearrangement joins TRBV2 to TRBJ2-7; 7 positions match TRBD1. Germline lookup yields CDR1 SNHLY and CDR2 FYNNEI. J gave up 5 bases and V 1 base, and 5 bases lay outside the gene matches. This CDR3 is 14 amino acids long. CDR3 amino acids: CASSEEQGLNEQYF. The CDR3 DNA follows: TGTGCCAGCAGTGAAGAACAGGGGCTCAACGAGCAGTACTTC.

The CDR3 is CASPTARVGGYTF. In nucleotides, the CDR3 is TGTGCCAGCCCAACCGCGAGGGTCGGTGGCTACACCTTC. The gene calls are TRBV2 and TRBJ1-2, with unresolved D. Between the trimmed V and J ends, which lost 8 bases and 7 bases, there was a span of 17 bases. Germline assignment: CDR1 SNHLY and CDR2 FYNNEI. The CDR3 runs 13 residues.

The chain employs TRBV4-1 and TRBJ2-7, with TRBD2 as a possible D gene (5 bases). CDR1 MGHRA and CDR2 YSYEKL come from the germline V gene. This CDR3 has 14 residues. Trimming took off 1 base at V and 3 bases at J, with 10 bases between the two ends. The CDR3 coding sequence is TGCGCCAGCAGCCAAGTCCTTCGGGACTACGAGCAGTACTTC. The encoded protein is CASSQVLRDYEQYF.

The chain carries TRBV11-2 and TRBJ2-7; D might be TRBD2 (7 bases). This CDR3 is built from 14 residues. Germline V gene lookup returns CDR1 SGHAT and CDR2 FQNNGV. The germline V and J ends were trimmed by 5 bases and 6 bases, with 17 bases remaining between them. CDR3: CASSPAAGAREQYF. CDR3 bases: TGTGCCAGCAGCCCTGCCGCGGGGGCTCGCGAGCAGTACTTC.

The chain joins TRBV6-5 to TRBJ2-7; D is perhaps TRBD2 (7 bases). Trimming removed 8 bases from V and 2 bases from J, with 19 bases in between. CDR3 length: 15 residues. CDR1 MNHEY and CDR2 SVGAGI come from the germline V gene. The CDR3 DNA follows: TGTGCCAGCTCAGCGAGGGGGGGTACCGCCTACGAGCAGTACTTC. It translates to CASSARGGTAYEQYF.

CDR3 bases: TGTGCCAGCAGTGAACAGGACAGTATCGACGAGCAGTACTTC. It specifies CASSEQDSIDEQYF. The rearrangement joins TRBV6-1 to TRBJ2-7, with D tentatively TRBD1 (6 bases). This CDR3 is 14 amino acids long. Germline V gives CDR1 MNHNS, CDR2 SASEGT. The ends were cut back, 2 bases at V and 5 bases at J, with 13 bases in the middle.

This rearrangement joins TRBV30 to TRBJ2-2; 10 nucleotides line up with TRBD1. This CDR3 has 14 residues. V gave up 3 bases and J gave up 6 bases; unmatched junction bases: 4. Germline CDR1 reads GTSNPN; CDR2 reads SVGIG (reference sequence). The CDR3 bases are TGTGCCTGGAGACGGACAGGGGGGTCCGGGGAGCTGTTTTTT. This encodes CAWRRTGGSGELFF.

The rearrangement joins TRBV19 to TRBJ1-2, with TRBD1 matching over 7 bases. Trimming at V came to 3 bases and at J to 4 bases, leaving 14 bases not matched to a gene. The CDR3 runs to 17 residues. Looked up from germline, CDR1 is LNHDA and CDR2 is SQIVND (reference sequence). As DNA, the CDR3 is TGTGCCAGTAGTATCGCGGTTGGGGACAGTCTTAGCTATGGCTACACCTTC. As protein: CASSIAVGDSLSYGYTF.

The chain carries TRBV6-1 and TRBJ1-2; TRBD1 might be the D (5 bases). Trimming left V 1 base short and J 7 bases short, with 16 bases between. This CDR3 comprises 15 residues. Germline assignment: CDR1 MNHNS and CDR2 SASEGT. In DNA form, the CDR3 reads TGTGCCAGCAGTGAAGGACCCGGAGGGGTATCTGGCTACACCTTC. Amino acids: CASSEGPGGVSGYTF.

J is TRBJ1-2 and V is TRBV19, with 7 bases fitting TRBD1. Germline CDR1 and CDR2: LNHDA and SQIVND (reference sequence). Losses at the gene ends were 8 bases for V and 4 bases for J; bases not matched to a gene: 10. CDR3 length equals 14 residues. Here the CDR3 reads CASSSGTDFYGYTF. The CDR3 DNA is TGTGCCAGTTCCTCCGGGACAGACTTCTATGGCTACACCTTC. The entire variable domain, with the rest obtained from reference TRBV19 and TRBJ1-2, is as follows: DGGITQSPKYLFRKEGQNVTLSCEQNLNHDAMYWYRQDPGQGLRLIYYSQIVNDFQKGDIAEGYSVSREKKESFPLTVTSAQKNPTAFYLCASSSGTDFYGYTFGSGTRLTVV.

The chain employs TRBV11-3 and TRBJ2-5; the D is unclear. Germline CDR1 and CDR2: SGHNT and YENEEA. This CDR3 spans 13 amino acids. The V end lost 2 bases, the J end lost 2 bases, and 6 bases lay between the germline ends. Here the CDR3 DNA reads TGTGCCAGCAGCTTACGACTGCAAGAGACCCAGTACTTC. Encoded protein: CASSLRLQETQYF.

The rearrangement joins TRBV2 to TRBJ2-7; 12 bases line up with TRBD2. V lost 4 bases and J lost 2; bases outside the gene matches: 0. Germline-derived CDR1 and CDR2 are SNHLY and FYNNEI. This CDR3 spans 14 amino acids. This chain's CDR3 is CASSGLAGAYEQYF. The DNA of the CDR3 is TGTGCCAGCAGTGGACTAGCGGGGGCCTACGAGCAGTACTTC.

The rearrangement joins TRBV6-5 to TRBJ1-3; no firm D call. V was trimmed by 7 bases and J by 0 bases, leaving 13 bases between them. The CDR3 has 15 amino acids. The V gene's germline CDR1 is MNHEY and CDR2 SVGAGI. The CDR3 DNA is TGTGCCAGCAAGGAGGAGGCTTACTCTGGAAACACCATATATTTT. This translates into CASKEEAYSGNTIYF.

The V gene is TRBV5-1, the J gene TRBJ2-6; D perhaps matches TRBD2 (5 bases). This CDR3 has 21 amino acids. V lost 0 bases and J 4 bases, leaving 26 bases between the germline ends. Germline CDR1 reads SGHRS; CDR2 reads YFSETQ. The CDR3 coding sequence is TGCGCCAGCAGCTTGGCCCTGGCGGAGGTCCGTGAAGGTTTGGGGGCCAACGTCCTGACTTTC. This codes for CASSLALAEVREGLGANVLTF.

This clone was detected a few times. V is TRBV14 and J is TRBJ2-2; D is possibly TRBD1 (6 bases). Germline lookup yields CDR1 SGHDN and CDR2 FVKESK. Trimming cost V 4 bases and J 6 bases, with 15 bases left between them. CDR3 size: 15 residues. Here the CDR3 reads CASSPYAGVAGELFF. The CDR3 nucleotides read TGTGCCAGCAGCCCTTACGCAGGGGTGGCCGGGGAGCTGTTTTTT.

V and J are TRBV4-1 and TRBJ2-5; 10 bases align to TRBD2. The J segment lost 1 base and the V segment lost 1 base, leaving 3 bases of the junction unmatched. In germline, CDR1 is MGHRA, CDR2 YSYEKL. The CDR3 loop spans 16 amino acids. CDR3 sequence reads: CASSQVTSGTQETQYF. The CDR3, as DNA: TGCGCCAGCAGCCAAGTAACTAGCGGGACCCAAGAGACCCAGTACTTC.

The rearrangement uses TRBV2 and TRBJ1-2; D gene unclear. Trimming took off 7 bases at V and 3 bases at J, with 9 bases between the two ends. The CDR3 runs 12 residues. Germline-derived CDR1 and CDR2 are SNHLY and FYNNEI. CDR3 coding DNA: TGTGCCAGCACTCGGAGGTACTATGGCTACACCTTC. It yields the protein CASTRRYYGYTF.

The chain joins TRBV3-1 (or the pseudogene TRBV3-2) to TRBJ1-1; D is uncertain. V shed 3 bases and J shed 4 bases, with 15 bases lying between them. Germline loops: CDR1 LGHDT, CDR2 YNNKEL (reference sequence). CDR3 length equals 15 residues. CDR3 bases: TGTGCCAGCAGCCAGCAACAGTGGCTCGGCACTGAAGCTTTCTTT. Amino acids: CASSQQQWLGTEAFF.

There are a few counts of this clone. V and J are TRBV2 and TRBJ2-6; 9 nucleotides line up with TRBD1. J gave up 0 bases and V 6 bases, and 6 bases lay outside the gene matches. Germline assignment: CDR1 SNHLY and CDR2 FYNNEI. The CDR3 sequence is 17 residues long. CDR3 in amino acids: CASRGTGPNSGANVLTF. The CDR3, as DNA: TGTGCCAGCAGGGGGACAGGGCCCAACTCTGGGGCCAACGTCCTGACTTTC.

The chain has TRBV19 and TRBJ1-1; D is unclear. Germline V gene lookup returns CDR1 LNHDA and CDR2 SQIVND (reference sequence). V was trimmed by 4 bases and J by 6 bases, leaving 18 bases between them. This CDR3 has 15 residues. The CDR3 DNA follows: TGTGCCAGTAGTAGAACCGCTGAGGAGGGATCTGAAGCTTTCTTT. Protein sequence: CASSRTAEEGSEAFF.

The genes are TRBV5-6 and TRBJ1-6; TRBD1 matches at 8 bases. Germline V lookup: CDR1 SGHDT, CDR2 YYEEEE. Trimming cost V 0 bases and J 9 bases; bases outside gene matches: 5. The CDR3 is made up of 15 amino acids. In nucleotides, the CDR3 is TGTGCCAGCAGCTTGGCCGGGACAGGAGGTTCACCCCTCCACTTT. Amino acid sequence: CASSLAGTGGSPLHF.

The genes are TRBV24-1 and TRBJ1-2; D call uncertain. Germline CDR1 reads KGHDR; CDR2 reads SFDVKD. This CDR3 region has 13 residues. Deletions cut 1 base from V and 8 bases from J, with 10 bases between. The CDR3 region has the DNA TGTGCCACCAGTGATTTCGAGGGCGGAGGCTACACCTTC. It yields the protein CATSDFEGGGYTF.

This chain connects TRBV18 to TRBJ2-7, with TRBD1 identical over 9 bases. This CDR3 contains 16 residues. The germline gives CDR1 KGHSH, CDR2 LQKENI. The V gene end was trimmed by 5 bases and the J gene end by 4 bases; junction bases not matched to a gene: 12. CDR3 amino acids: CASSEGPPGQGYEQYF. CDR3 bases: TGTGCCAGCTCAGAAGGCCCCCCGGGACAGGGATACGAGCAGTACTTC.

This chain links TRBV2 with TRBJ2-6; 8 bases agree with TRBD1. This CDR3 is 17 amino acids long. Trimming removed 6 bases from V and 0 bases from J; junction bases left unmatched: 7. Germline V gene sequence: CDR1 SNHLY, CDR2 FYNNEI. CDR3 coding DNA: TGTGCCAGCAGATTAGGGACAGGACGCTCTGGGGCCAACGTCCTGACTTTC. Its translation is CASRLGTGRSGANVLTF.

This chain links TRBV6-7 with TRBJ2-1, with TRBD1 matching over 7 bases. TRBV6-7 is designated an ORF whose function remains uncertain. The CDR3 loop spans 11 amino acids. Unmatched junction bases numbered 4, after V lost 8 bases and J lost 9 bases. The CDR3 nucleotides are TGTGCCAGCGGCTCAGGGGGTGAGCAGTTCTTC. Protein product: CASGSGGEQFF.

The chain's CDR3 is CASSLAGLAGVEQFF. Here the CDR3 DNA reads TGCGCCAGCAGCTTGGCCGGACTAGCGGGGGTTGAGCAGTTCTTC. The chain uses TRBV5-1 and TRBJ2-1; 13 positions agree with TRBD2. The germline V gene has CDR1 SGHRS and CDR2 YFSETQ. J was trimmed by 9 bases and V by 0 bases; bases with no gene match: 3. The CDR3 contains 15 residues.